One and the same sample provided the 19 T cell receptor beta chains below, sequenced in a study of CD8 T cells in ankylosing spondylitis. Study-level results: One TCR beta motif, made up of eight highly homologous variants, appeared characteristic of ankylosing spondylitis blood.

Each CDR3 protein gets one entry after TCRdb re-called the 5' RACE reads with MiXCR. This sample has 130,000 or so distinct CDR3 sequences; 17% occur once, and the top ten carry roughly a third. Their target antigens are unknown. Sequenced: blood, either unsorted or a sorted T cell fraction (not recorded which). The receptors were sampled from a male donor with ankylosing spondylitis.

This clonotype was recorded a few times. The V and J genes are TRBV12-3 or TRBV12-4 and TRBJ1-5, with 8 bases fitting TRBD1. This CDR3 is 15 amino acids long. V shed 4 bases and J 1 base; nucleotides not matched to a gene: 3. The CDR3 reads CASSSWTGSNQPQHF. The CDR3, as DNA: TGTGCCAGCAGTTCCTGGACAGGGAGCAATCAGCCCCAGCATTTT.

V gene TRBV12-5 combines with J gene TRBJ1-2; no reliable D call. In germline, CDR1 is LGHNT, CDR2 FRNRAP. This CDR3 spans 18 amino acids. Trimming shortened V by 0 bases and J by 3 bases, and 20 bases separated the two germline ends. DNA of the CDR3: TGTGCTAGTGGTTTGGTACCGATGAGGATCCAGATCTACTATGGCTACACCTTC. Protein: CASGLVPMRIQIYYGYTF.

The table lists this clonotype with many counts. This chain uses TRBV5-1 with TRBJ2-1; 11 bases are shared with TRBD2. Trimming cost V 4 bases and J 5 bases; bases outside gene matches: 5. Germline assignment: CDR1 SGHRS and CDR2 YFSETQ. The CDR3 extends over 15 amino acids. CDR3: CASSLTSGINNEQFF. In DNA form, the CDR3 reads TGCGCCAGCAGCCTGACTAGCGGGATCAACAATGAGCAGTTCTTC.

CDR3 in amino acids: CASSSLAKSSYEQYF. Written as DNA, the CDR3 is TGTGCCAGCAGCTCCCTAGCGAAGAGCTCCTACGAGCAGTACTTC. The genes are TRBV7-9 and TRBJ2-7, with a possible D match to TRBD2 (6 bases). The CDR3 totals 15 residues. Germline CDR1 reads SEHNR; CDR2 reads FQNEAQ (reference sequence). The ends were cut back, 4 bases at V and 0 bases at J, with 13 bases in the middle.

This clonotype has ten or more counts. The V gene is TRBV15, the J gene TRBJ1-1, with D perhaps TRBD1 (5 bases). The CDR3 has 14 amino acids. V was cut by 1 base and J by 0 bases, with 6 bases left in between. Germline V gene data show CDR1 as LNHNV and CDR2 as YYDKDF (reference sequence). As DNA, the CDR3 is TGTGCCACCAGCAGAGCAGGGATGAACACTGAAGCTTTCTTT. It yields the protein CATSRAGMNTEAFF. Full variable domain (rest looked up from reference TRBV15 and TRBJ1-1): DAMVIQNPRYQVTQFGKPVTLSCSQTLNHNVMYWYQQKSSQAPKLLFHYYDKDFNNEADTPDNFQSRRPNTSFCFLDIRSPGLGDTAMYLCATSRAGMNTEAFFGQGTRLTVV.

The sample holds a few counts of this clonotype. The rearrangement links TRBV29-1 to TRBJ2-1, with 9 positions matching TRBD2. CDR1 is SQVTM, CDR2 ANQGSEA, per germline. The CDR3 is 15 residues long. With 4 bases clipped from V and 8 bases from J, the junction kept 12 bases outside the gene matches. The CDR3 sequence is CSVAFGGRALYEQFF. The CDR3 DNA reads TGCAGCGTTGCGTTTGGCGGGAGGGCCCTCTATGAGCAGTTCTTC.

This clonotype was seen only a few times. The chain recombines TRBV9 with TRBJ2-5; maybe TRBD2 (7 bases). The germline V gene has CDR1 SGDLS and CDR2 YYNGEE. V lost 0 bases and J 2 bases, leaving 17 bases between the germline ends. This CDR3 region has 17 residues. The CDR3 coding sequence is TGTGCCAGCAGCGTAGGGGGGGGCGAGGGTTTTCAAGAGACCCAGTACTTC. Its protein product is CASSVGGGEGFQETQYF.

This clonotype was picked up a small number of times. The chain is built from TRBV6-2 or TRBV6-3 and TRBJ1-5; no reliable D call. V was trimmed by 2 bases and J by 0 bases, leaving 5 bases between them. The CDR3 consists of 14 residues. The germline gives CDR1 MNHEY, CDR2 SVGEGT. The CDR3 DNA follows: TGTGCCAGCAGTTACGGTTATAGCAATCAGCCCCAGCATTTT. Its protein product is CASSYGYSNQPQHF.

This clonotype showed up just a few times. This chain connects TRBV4-1 to TRBJ1-1; the D gene is possibly TRBD1 (6 bases). The CDR3 contains 14 residues. The germline gives CDR1 MGHRA, CDR2 YSYEKL. Trimming shortened V by 6 bases and J by 4 bases, and 15 bases separated the two germline ends. The CDR3 sequence: CASRSPGEPTEAFF. Here the CDR3 DNA reads TGCGCCAGCAGATCCCCAGGGGAGCCCACTGAAGCTTTCTTT.

This rearrangement joins TRBV27 to TRBJ2-3; no reliable D call. Trimming took 3 bases from V and 1 from J, leaving 14 bases between them. Germline V CDR1 and CDR2: MNHEY, SMNVEV (reference sequence). The CDR3 has 16 residues. Here the CDR3 reads CASSLIVGSGTDTQYF. As DNA, the CDR3 is TGTGCCAGCAGTTTGATTGTAGGATCGGGCACAGATACGCAGTATTTT.

The chain combines TRBV20-1 with TRBJ2-1; no reliable D call. This CDR3 has 15 amino acids. Germline V gives CDR1 DFQATT, CDR2 SNEGSKA (reference sequence). Trimming cost V 6 bases and J 6 bases, with 21 bases left between them. The CDR3 loop reads CSAPPVAETANEQFF. CDR3 nucleotide sequence: TGCAGTGCCCCCCCTGTCGCGGAGACGGCCAATGAGCAGTTCTTC.

V and J are TRBV14 and TRBJ2-2; 8 bases are a match to TRBD1. The CDR3 spans 16 residues. CDR1 and CDR2 (germline): SGHDN, FVKESK. V lost 1 base, J lost 4 bases, and 5 bases stayed unmatched. The CDR3 is CASSQARGLVTGELFF. The CDR3 DNA follows: TGTGCCAGCAGCCAAGCCAGGGGGCTTGTCACCGGGGAGCTGTTTTTT.

This clonotype occurred a few times. The chain links TRBV14 to TRBJ2-2; perhaps D is TRBD1 or TRBD2 (5 bases each). CDR3 length: 15 amino acids. V lost 5 bases to trimming and J lost 5 bases, with 15 bases between them. The germline V gene encodes CDR1 SGHDN and CDR2 FVKESK. In nucleotides, the CDR3 is TGTGCCAGCAGCACCAGGGAGATCTGGACCGGGGAGCTGTTTTTT. As protein: CASSTREIWTGELFF.

The chain couples TRBV28 to TRBJ2-7, with TRBD2 as a possible D gene (5 bases). The CDR3 contains 16 residues. Germline CDR1 is MDHEN and CDR2 is SYDVKM. V dropped 5 bases and J dropped 2 bases, with 19 bases sitting between them. The CDR3 coding sequence is TGTGCCAGCAGTGCTCTCGGGGTCACCCGAACCTACGAGCAGTACTTC. This gives the protein CASSALGVTRTYEQYF.

This clonotype was seen more than once but under ten times. The V gene is TRBV27, the J gene TRBJ2-7, with 9 bases aligning to TRBD2. Germline loops: CDR1 MNHEY, CDR2 SMNVEV (reference sequence). The CDR3 runs to 15 residues. V trimming: 0 bases; J trimming: 4 bases; junction bases outside the gene matches: 4. The DNA for the CDR3 is TGTGCCAGCAGTTTATCGTCTAGCGGGATTTACGAGCAGTACTTC. Protein sequence: CASSLSSSGIYEQYF.

This clonotype showed up just a few times. The chain joins TRBV27 to TRBJ1-2; weak D call: TRBD1 (6 bases). Germline V gene data show CDR1 as MNHEY and CDR2 as SMNVEV (reference sequence). V lost 4 bases to trimming and J lost 8 bases, with 11 bases between them. The CDR3 is 12 amino acids. Written as DNA, the CDR3 is TGTGCCAGCAGTTCAACAGGGTCGGGCTACACCTTC. Translated, it gives CASSSTGSGYTF.

The gene calls are TRBV27 and TRBJ1-1; TRBD1 matches 8 bases. The CDR3 is 13 amino acids. Germline CDR1 MNHEY, CDR2 SMNVEV (reference sequence). Losses at the gene ends were 2 bases for V and 8 bases for J; bases not matched to a gene: 4. The CDR3 is CASSLAGGLEAFF. CDR3 nucleotide sequence: TGTGCCAGCAGTTTAGCAGGGGGCTTGGAAGCTTTCTTT.

This clonotype was seen more than once but under ten times. The gene calls are TRBV7-2 and TRBJ2-7, with TRBD2 matching over 7 bases. J was trimmed by 0 bases and V by 3 bases; bases with no gene match: 8. This CDR3 spans 16 amino acids. Germline V gene lookup returns CDR1 SGHTA and CDR2 FQGNSA. The CDR3 DNA reads TGTGCCAGCAGCTTGGGCGGGGAGGGAAGCTCCTACGAGCAGTACTTC. Translated: CASSLGGEGSSYEQYF. Combining the CDR3 with reference TRBV7-2 and TRBJ2-7 gives the whole variable domain GAGVSQSPSNKVTEKGKDVELRCDPISGHTALYWYRQSLGQGLEFLIYFQGNSAPDKSGLPSDRFSAERTGGSVSTLTIQRTQQEDSAVYLCASSLGGEGSSYEQYFGPGTRLTVT.

The chain employs TRBV12-3 or TRBV12-4 and TRBJ2-5; the match to TRBD1 covers 9 bases. The ends lost 5 bases at V and 4 bases at J; junction bases unmatched: 8. CDR3 size: 15 residues. DNA of the CDR3: TGTGCCAGCAGTCCCCTACCGACAGGGGGAGAGACCCAGTACTTC. It is translated as CASSPLPTGGETQYF.